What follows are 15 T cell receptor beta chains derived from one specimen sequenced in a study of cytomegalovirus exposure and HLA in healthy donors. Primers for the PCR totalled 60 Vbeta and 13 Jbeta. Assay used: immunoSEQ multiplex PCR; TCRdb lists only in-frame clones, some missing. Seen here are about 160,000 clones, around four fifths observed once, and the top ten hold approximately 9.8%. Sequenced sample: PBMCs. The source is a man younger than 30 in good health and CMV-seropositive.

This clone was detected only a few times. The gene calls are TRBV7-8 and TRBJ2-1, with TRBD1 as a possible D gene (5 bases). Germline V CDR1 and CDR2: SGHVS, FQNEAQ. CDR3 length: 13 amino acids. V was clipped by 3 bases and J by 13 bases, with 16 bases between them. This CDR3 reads CASSFDVRALQFF. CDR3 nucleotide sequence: TGTGCCAGCAGCTTTGATGTCAGGGCACTTCAGTTCTTC.

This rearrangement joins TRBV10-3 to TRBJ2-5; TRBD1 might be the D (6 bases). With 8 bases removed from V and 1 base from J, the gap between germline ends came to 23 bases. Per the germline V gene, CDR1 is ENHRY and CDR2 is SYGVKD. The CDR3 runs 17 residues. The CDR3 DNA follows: TGTGCCATCCAAGAAGGGTCCCGAGACAGGCCCCAAGAGACCCAGTACTTC. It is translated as CAIQEGSRDRPQETQYF.

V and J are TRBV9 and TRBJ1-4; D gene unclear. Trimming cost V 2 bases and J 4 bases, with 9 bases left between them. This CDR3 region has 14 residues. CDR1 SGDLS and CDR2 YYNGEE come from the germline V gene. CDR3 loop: CASSVFTVNEKLFF. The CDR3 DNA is TGTGCCAGCAGCGTGTTTACAGTTAATGAAAAACTGTTTTTT.

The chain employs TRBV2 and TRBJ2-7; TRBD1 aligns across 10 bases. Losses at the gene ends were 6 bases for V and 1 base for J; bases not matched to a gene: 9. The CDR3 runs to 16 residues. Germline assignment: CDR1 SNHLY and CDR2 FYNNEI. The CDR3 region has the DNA TGTGCCAGCAGCCCTAGACGGGGACAGGGGTCCTACGAGCAGTACTTC. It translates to CASSPRRGQGSYEQYF.

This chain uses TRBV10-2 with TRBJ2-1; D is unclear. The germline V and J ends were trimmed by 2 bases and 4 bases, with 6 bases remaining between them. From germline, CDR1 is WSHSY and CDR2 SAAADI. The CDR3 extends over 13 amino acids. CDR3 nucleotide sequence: TGCGCCAGCAGTGAGCTGAGGTACAATGAGCAGTTCTTC. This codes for CASSELRYNEQFF.

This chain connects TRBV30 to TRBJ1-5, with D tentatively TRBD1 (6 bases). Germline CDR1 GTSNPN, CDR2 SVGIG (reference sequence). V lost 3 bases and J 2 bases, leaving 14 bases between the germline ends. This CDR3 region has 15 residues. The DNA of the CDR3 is TGTGCCTGGAGACTGGCAGGGGAAGGCAATCAGCCCCAGCATTTT. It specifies CAWRLAGEGNQPQHF. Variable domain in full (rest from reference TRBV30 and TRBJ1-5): SQTIHQWPATLVQPVGSPLSLECTVEGTSNPNLYWYRQAAGRGLQLLFYSVGIGQISSEVPQNLSASRPQDRQFILSSKKLLLSDSGFYLCAWRLAGEGNQPQHFGDGTRLSIL.

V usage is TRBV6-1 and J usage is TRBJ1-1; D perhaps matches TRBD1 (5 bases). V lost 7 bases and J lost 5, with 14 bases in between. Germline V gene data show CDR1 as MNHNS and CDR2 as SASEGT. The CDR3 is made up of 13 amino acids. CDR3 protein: CASTYGGYTEAFF. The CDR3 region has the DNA TGTGCCAGCACTTACGGGGGGTATACTGAAGCTTTCTTT.

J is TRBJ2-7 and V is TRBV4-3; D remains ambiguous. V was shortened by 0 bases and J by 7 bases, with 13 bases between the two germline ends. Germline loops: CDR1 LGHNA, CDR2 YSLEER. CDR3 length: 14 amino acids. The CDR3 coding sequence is TGCGCCAGCAGCCAAGATCACCTAGTTGTAGAGCAGTACTTC. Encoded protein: CASSQDHLVVEQYF.

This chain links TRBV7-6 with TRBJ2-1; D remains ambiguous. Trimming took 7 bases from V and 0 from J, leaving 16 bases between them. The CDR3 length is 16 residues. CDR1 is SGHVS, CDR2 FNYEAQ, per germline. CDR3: CASTPSLSSSYNEQFF. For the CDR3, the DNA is TGTGCCAGCACCCCCTCTCTTTCGAGCTCCTACAATGAGCAGTTCTTC.

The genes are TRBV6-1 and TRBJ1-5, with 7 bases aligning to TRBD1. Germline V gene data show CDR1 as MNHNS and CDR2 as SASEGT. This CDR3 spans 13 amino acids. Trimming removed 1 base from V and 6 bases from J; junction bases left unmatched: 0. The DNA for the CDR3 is TGTGCCAGCAGTGAAGAGGGGGCTCAGCCCCAGCATTTT. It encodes CASSEEGAQPQHF.

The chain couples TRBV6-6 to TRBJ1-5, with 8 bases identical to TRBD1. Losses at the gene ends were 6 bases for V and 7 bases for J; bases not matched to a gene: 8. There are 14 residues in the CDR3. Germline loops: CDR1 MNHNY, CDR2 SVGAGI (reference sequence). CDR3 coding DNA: TGTGCCAGCAGACTCGGGACAGGCGGGCAGCCCCAGCATTTT. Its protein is CASRLGTGGQPQHF.

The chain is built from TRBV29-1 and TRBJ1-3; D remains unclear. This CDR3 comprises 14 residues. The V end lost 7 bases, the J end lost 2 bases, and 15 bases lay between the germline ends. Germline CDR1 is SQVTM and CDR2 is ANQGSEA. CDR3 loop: CSALLEVPGNTIYF. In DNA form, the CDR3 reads TGCAGCGCCCTGTTGGAGGTACCTGGAAACACCATATATTTT.

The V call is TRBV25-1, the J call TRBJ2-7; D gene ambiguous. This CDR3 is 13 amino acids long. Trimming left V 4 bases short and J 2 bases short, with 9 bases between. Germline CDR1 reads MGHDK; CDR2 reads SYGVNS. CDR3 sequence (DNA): TGTGCCAGCAGTGTTGGCCAAGCCTACGAGCAGTACTTC. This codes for CASSVGQAYEQYF.

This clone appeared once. CDR3 residues: CASNLPQGARAFF. The DNA of the CDR3 is TGTGCCAGCAACCTACCACAGGGGGCGCGGGCTTTCTTT. The chain couples TRBV28 to TRBJ1-1, with 9 bases that match TRBD1. Germline V gene sequence: CDR1 MDHEN, CDR2 SYDVKM. V was clipped by 7 bases and J by 11 bases; unmatched bases: 11. This CDR3 region has 13 residues.

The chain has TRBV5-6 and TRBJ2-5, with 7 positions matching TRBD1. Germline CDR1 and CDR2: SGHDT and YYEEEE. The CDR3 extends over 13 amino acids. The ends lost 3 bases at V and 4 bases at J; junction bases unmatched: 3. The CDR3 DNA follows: TGTGCCAGCAGCTCCCGGGACAGAGAGACCCAGTACTTC. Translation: CASSSRDRETQYF.